This is a list of T cell receptor beta chains from one sample in a study of blood T cell repertoires in COVID-19. TCRdb's table, derived via immunoSEQ multiplex PCR, lists solely in-frame clones and lacks some. The table has roughly 200,000 clones, approximately 80% seen once. Sequencing was performed on PBMCs or T cells enriched from blood (not recorded which). The source of these receptors is a man aged 35-49 years who had recovered from COVID-19. Each CDR3 is given with its conserved first and last residue. The D gene is left open where the match is weak. Rows may omit the clone size; those that give it use once, few, many or a size class.

-	-	TRBV4-2	TRBJ1-4	TGTGCCAGCAAGAGTTCGGGGATGGGAACTAATGAAAAACTGTTTTTT	CASKSSGMGTNEKLFF
few	-	TRBV7-2	TRBJ1-5	TGTGCCAGCAGCCTCCGAGGGCAGCCCCAGCATTTT	CASSLRGQPQHF
-	-	TRBV5-5	TRBJ1-2	TGTGCCAGCACCCCACGGTGGGGCAGGGGAGATGGCTACACCTTC	CASTPRWGRGDGYTF
-	TRBD1	TRBV27	TRBJ1-5	TGTGCCAGCGCCGGGACAGGAGGTCAGCCCCAGCATTTT	CASAGTGGQPQHF
-	TRBD1	TRBV11-2	TRBJ2-7	TGTGCCAGCAGCTTAGGGGGGACAGGGTTCTCCTACGAGCAGTACTTC	CASSLGGTGFSYEQYF
-	-	TRBV6-5	TRBJ1-4	TGTGCCAGCGGACTCCGAGGTGAAAAACTGTTTTTT	CASGLRGEKLFF
-	-	TRBV9	TRBJ1-1	TGTGCCAGCAGCCTCGGGGGGGCCACTGAAGCTTTCTTT	CASSLGGATEAFF
-	-	TRBV10-3	TRBJ2-5	TGTGCCACCATTCGACAGCCCCAAGAGACCCAGTACTTC	CATIRQPQETQYF
-	TRBD1	TRBV18	TRBJ2-7	TGTGCCAGCAGCCGGGACAGCCTTTACGAGCAGTACTTC	CASSRDSLYEQYF
-	-	TRBV3-1/TRBV3-2	TRBJ2-6	TGTGCCAGCGGCCAGTACACTGGGGCCAACGTCCTGACTTTC	CASGQYTGANVLTF
-	-	TRBV5-6	TRBJ1-5	TGTGCCAGCAGCTGGGGGCAGGTTAGCAATCAGCCCCAGCATTTT	CASSWGQVSNQPQHF
-	TRBD1	TRBV6-2/TRBV6-3	TRBJ2-5	TGTGCCAGCAGTTATTACAGGGGGCGGGTGGAGACCCAGTACTTC	CASSYYRGRVETQYF
-	TRBD2	TRBV3-1/TRBV3-2	TRBJ2-1	TGTGCCAGCCGGACTAGCGGGGGGAACAATGAGCAGTTCTTC	CASRTSGGNNEQFF
-	-	TRBV3-1/TRBV3-2	TRBJ2-1	TGTGCCAGCAGCCAAAGCGGCCGTGAGCAGTTCTTC	CASSQSGREQFF
-	-	TRBV28	TRBJ2-2	TGTGCCAGCAGTTCAATTCATACAAAGAAAACAGTTCCCGGGGAGCTGTTTTTT	CASSSIHTKKTVPGELFF
-	TRBD1	TRBV4-2	TRBJ1-5	TGTGCCAGCAGCCAGCGCGGGACAGGGGATGCTCAGCCCCAGCATTTT	CASSQRGTGDAQPQHF
-	TRBD2	TRBV24-1	TRBJ2-5	TGTGCCACCAGTCGGGTGCGGGGGGGACAAGAGACCCAGTACTTC	CATSRVRGGQETQYF
-	-	TRBV19	TRBJ1-2	TGTGCCAGTAACCCCCGACTCGCTAACTATGGCTACACCTTC	CASNPRLANYGYTF
few	TRBD1	TRBV5-3	TRBJ2-7	TGTGCCAGAAGCATAGACAGGGACCTCTCCTACGAGCAGTACTTC	CARSIDRDLSYEQYF
-	TRBD1	TRBV7-2	TRBJ1-2	TGTGCCAGCAGCCAGGGGGATTCCCTCTATGGCTACACCTTC	CASSQGDSLYGYTF
-	-	TRBV2	TRBJ1-2	TGTGCCAGCAGTGTACAGGGTGACGGCTACACCTTC	CASSVQGDGYTF
-	TRBD1	TRBV27	TRBJ2-1	TGTGCCAGCGCCTCTGGGACAGCGTACAATGAGCAGTTCTTC	CASASGTAYNEQFF